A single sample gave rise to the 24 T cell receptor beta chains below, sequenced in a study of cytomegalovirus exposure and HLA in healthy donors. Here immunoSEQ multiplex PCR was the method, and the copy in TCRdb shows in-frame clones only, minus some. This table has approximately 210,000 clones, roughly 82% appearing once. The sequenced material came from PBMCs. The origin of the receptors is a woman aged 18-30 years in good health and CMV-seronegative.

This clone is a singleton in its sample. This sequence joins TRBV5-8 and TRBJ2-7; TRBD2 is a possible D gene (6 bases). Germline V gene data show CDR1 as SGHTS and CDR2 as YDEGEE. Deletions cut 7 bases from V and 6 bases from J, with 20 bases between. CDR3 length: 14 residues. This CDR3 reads CASLRSRGNSEQYF. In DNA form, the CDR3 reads TGTGCCAGCCTGAGGTCCCGCGGGAACAGCGAGCAGTACTTC.

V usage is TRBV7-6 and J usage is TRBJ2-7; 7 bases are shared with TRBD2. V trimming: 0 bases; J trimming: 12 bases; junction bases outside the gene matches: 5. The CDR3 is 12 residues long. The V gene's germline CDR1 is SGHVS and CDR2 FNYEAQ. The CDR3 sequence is CASSLAGGPLYF. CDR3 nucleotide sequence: TGTGCCAGCAGCTTAGCGGGAGGGCCGCTGTACTTC.

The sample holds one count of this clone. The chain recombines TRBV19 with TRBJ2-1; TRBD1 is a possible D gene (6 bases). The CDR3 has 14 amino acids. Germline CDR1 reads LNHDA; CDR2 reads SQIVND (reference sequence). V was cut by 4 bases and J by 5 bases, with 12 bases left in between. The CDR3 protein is CASSKGETNNEQFF. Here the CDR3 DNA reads TGTGCCAGTAGTAAGGGGGAGACTAACAATGAGCAGTTCTTC.

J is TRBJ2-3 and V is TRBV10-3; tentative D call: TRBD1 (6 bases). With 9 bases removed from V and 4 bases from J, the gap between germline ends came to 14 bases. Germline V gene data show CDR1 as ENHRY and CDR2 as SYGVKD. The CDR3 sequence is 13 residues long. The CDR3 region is CAISPRGPDTQYF. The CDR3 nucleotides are TGTGCCATTAGTCCCAGGGGCCCAGATACGCAGTATTTT.

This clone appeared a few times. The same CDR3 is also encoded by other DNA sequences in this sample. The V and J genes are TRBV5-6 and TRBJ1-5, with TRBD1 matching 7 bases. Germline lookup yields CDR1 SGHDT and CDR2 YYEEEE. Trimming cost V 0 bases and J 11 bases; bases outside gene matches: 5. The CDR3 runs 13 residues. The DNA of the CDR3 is TGTGCCAGCAGCTTGGGACAGGGATCGACCCAGCATTTT. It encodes CASSLGQGSTQHF. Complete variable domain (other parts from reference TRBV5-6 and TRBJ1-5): DAGVTQSPTHLIKTRGQQVTLRCSPKSGHDTVSWYQQALGQGPQFIFQYYEEEERQRGNFPDRFSGHQFPNYSSELNVNALLLGDSALYLCASSLGQGSTQHFGDGTRLSIL.

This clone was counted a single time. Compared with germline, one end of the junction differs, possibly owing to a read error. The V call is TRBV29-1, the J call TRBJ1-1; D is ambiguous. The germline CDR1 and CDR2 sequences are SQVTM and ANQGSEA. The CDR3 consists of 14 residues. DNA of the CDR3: TGCAGCGTTGAAGATCCAAACCGAGGCACCGTGCGGGTCTTT. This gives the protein CSVEDPNRGTVRVF.

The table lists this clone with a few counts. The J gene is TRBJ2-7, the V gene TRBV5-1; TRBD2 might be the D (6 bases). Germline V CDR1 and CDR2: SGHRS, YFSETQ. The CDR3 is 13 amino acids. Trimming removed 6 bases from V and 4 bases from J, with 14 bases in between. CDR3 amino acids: CASTGASTYEQYF. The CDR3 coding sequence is TGCGCCAGCACGGGAGCATCCACTTACGAGCAGTACTTC.

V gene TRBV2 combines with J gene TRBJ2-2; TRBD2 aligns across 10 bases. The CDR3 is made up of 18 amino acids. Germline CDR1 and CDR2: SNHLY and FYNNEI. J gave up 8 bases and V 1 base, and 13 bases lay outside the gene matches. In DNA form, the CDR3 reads TGTGCCAGCAGTGAAGGAGTGTGGGCTAGCGGGAGTGGTGGGGAGCTGTTTTTT. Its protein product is CASSEGVWASGSGGELFF.

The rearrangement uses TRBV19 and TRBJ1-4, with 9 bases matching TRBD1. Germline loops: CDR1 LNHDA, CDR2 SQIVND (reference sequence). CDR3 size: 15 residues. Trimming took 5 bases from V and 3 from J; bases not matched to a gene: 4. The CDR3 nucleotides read TGTGCCAGTAGTGTTAGGACAGGGGCTAATGAAAAACTGTTTTTT. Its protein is CASSVRTGANEKLFF.

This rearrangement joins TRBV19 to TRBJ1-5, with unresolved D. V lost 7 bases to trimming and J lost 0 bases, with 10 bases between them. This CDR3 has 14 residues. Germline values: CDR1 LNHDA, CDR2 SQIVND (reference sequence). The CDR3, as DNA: TGTGCCAGTAAAGGGAGGGATAGCAATCAGCCCCAGCATTTT. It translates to CASKGRDSNQPQHF.

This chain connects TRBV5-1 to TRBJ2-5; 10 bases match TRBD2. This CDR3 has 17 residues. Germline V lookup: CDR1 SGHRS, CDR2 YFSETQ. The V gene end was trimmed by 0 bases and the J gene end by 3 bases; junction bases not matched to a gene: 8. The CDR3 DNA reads TGCGCCAGCAGCTTGGGTTTCGAGCGGGGGGGTAAAGAGACCCAGTACTTC. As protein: CASSLGFERGGKETQYF.

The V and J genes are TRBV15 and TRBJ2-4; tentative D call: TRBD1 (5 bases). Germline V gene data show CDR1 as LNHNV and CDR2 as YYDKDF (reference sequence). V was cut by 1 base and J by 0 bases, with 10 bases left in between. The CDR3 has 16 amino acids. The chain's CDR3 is CATSRVAGIAKNIQYF. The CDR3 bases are TGTGCCACCAGCAGAGTTGCAGGGATAGCCAAAAACATTCAGTACTTC.

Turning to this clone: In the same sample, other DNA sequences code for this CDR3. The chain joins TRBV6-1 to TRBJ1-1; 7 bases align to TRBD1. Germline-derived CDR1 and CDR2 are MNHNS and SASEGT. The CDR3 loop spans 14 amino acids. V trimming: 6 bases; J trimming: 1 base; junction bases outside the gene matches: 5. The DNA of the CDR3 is TGTGCCAGCAGGGATCAGGGGGGGAACACTGAAGCTTTCTTT. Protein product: CASRDQGGNTEAFF.

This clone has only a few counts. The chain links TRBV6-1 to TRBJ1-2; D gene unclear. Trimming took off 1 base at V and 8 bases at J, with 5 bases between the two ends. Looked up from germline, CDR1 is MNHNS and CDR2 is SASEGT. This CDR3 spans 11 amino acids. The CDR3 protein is CASSEDRGYTF. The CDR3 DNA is TGTGCCAGCAGTGAAGACAGAGGCTACACCTTC.

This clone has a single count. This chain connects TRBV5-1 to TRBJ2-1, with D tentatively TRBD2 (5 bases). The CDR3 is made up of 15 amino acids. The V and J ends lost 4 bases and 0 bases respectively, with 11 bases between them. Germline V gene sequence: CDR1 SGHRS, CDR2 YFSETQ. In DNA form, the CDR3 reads TGCGCCAGCAGCCCTGAGCGGCTCTCCTACAATGAGCAGTTCTTC. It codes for CASSPERLSYNEQFF.

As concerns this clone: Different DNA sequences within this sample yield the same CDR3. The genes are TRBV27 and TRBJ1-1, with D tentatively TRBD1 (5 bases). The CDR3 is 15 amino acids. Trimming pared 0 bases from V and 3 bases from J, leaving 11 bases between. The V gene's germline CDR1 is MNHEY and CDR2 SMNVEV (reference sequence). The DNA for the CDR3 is TGTGCCAGCAGTTTATCATGGGGCGGTTACACTGAAGCTTTCTTT. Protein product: CASSLSWGGYTEAFF.

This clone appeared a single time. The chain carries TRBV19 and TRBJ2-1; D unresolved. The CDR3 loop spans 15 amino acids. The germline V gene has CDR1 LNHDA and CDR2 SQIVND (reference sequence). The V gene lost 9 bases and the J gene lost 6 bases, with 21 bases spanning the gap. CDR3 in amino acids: CASQEVLGPLNEQFF. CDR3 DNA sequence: TGTGCCAGCCAAGAGGTCCTAGGTCCTCTCAATGAGCAGTTCTTC.

CDR3 in DNA: TGCAGCGCCTCGAGGGGGTACGAGCAGTACTTC. Protein sequence: CSASRGYEQYF. This rearrangement joins TRBV29-1 to TRBJ2-7; TRBD1 might be the D (6 bases). This CDR3 is 11 amino acids long. The germline CDR1 and CDR2 sequences are SQVTM and ANQGSEA. Trimming shortened V by 7 bases and J by 4 bases, and 11 bases separated the two germline ends.

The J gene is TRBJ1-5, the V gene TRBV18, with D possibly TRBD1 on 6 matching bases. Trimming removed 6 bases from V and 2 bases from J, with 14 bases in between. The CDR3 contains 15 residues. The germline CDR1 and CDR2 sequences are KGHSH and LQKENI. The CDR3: CASSPLRGGNQPQHF. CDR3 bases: TGTGCCAGCTCGCCCCTCAGGGGTGGCAATCAGCCCCAGCATTTT.

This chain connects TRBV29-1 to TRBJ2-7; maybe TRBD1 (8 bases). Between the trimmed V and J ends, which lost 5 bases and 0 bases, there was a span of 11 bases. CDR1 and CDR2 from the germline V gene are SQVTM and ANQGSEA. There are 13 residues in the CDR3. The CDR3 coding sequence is TGCAGCGTTAACAGGGGGGGCTCCTACGAGCAGTACTTC. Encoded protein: CSVNRGGSYEQYF.

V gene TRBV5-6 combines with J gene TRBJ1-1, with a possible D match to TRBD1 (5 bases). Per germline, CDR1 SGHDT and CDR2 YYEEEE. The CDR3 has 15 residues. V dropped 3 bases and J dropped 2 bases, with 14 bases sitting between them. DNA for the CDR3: TGTGCCAGCAGCTACAGGCCATCTGGAAACACTGAAGCTTTCTTT. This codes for CASSYRPSGNTEAFF.

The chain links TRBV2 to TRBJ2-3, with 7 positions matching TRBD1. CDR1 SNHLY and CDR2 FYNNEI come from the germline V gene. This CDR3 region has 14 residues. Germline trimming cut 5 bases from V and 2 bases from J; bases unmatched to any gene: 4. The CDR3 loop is CASSRTGLTDTQYF. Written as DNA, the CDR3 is TGTGCCAGCAGTCGGACAGGACTCACAGATACGCAGTATTTT. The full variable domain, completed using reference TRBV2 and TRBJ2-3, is EPEVTQTPSHQVTQMGQEVILRCVPISNHLYFYWYRQILGQKVEFLVSFYNNEISEKSEIFDDQFSVERPDGSNFTLKIRSTKLEDSAMYFCASSRTGLTDTQYFGPGTRLTVL.

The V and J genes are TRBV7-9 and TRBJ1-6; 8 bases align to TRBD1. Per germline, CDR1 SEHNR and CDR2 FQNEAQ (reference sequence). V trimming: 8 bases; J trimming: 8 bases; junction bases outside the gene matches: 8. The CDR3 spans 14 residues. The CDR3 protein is CASDEGTGDSPLHF. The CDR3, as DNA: TGTGCCAGCGACGAGGGGACAGGAGATTCACCCCTCCACTTT.

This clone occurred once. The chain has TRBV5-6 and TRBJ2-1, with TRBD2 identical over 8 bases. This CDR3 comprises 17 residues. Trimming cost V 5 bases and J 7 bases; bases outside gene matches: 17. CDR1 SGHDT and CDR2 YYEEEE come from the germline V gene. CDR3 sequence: CASRPRIREGLKNEQFF. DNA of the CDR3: TGTGCCAGCAGACCCCGGATTCGGGAGGGCCTAAAGAATGAGCAGTTCTTC. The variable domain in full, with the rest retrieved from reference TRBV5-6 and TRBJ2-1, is DAGVTQSPTHLIKTRGQQVTLRCSPKSGHDTVSWYQQALGQGPQFIFQYYEEEERQRGNFPDRFSGHQFPNYSSELNVNALLLGDSALYLCASRPRIREGLKNEQFFGPGTRLTVL.